The next 21 T cell receptor beta chains were all read from a single sample in a study of control samples from healthy donors and cancer patients (dated by TCRdb to about 2020). Library preparation was by the immunoSEQ multiplex PCR assay. TCRdb took this table from immuneACCESS and kept in-frame rearrangements with V and J called. Such tables lack part of the clones; where checked against another copy, unresolved V genes explain under half of the gap, and the rest is unexplained. For this sample the table gives about 31,000 clones, of which roughly 94% were detected only once. More than 6.5% of the sample is taken by the ten largest. What was sequenced was blood. The receptors stem from a man aged 55 to 70 in good health.

The chain carries TRBV5-1 and TRBJ1-1; D is possibly TRBD1 (5 bases). This CDR3 comprises 13 residues. Looked up from germline, CDR1 is SGHRS and CDR2 is YFSETQ. V was pared by 4 bases and J by 1 base, with 8 bases between. The CDR3 here is CASSPTGNTEAFF. In nucleotides, the CDR3 is TGCGCCAGCAGCCCTACAGGGAACACTGAAGCTTTCTTT.

The chain has TRBV28 and TRBJ1-5; unclear D gene. This CDR3 has 14 residues. The V end lost 2 bases, the J end lost 2 bases, and 7 bases lay between the germline ends. CDR1 MDHEN and CDR2 SYDVKM come from the germline V gene. The CDR3 DNA reads TGTGCCAGCAGTTTAGGGTTTGGCAATCAGCCCCAGCATTTT. Protein: CASSLGFGNQPQHF.

The rearrangement joins TRBV6-5 to TRBJ1-4, with D unclear. V was clipped by 6 bases and J by 8 bases, with 7 bases between them. CDR1 and CDR2 from the germline V gene are MNHEY and SVGAGI. The CDR3 consists of 11 residues. The CDR3 reads CASRMNEKLFF. Written as DNA, the CDR3 is TGTGCCAGCAGGATGAACGAAAAACTGTTTTTT.

The rearrangement uses TRBV2 and TRBJ2-1; D might be TRBD1 (5 bases). Per the germline V gene, CDR1 is SNHLY and CDR2 is FYNNEI. V dropped 4 bases and J dropped 8 bases, with 18 bases sitting between them. The CDR3 runs 15 residues. CDR3 DNA: TGTGCCAGCAGTGGGGCTGGGGCCTTAAGCGATGAGCAGTTCTTC. Amino acids: CASSGAGALSDEQFF.

The chain links TRBV5-5 to TRBJ2-6, with D hard to call. This CDR3 has 17 residues. The V gene's germline CDR1 is SGHKS and CDR2 YYEKEE (reference sequence). Between the trimmed V and J ends, which lost 2 bases and 0 bases, there was a span of 12 bases. CDR3 loop: CASSLLVIGSGANVLTF. The CDR3 bases are TGTGCCAGCAGCTTATTGGTTATCGGCTCTGGGGCCAACGTCCTGACTTTC.

The CDR3 reads CASISPLVGLNTEAFF. CDR3 bases: TGTGCCAGCATCAGTCCCTTGGTGGGGCTGAACACTGAAGCTTTCTTT. V gene TRBV25-1 combines with J gene TRBJ1-1; D possibly corresponds to TRBD1 (5 bases). The germline V and J ends were trimmed by 7 bases and 0 bases, with 18 bases remaining between them. Germline loops: CDR1 MGHDK, CDR2 SYGVNS. The CDR3 has 16 amino acids. Full variable domain (remainder filled in from reference TRBV25-1 and TRBJ1-1): EADIYQTPRYLVIGTGKKITLECSQTMGHDKMYWYQQDPGMELHLIHYSYGVNSTEKGDLSSESTVSRIRTEHFPLTLESARPSHTSQYLCASISPLVGLNTEAFFGQGTRLTVV.

The chain couples TRBV3-1 (or the pseudogene TRBV3-2) to TRBJ1-1, with D hard to call. V dropped 2 bases and J dropped 1 base, with 5 bases sitting between them. From germline, CDR1 is LGHDT and CDR2 YNNKEL (reference sequence). CDR3 length: 13 residues. CDR3 in DNA: TGTGCCAGCAGCCAAATGGGGAACACTGAAGCTTTCTTT. It specifies CASSQMGNTEAFF.

The chain recombines TRBV7-9 with TRBJ2-7; a possible D gene is TRBD2 (7 bases). Germline-derived CDR1 and CDR2 are SEHNR and FQNEAQ (reference sequence). V lost 7 bases and J 1 base, leaving 17 bases between the germline ends. This CDR3 has 15 residues. As DNA, the CDR3 is TGTGCCAGCAACCTTCGGGGGGCGAATTCCTACGAGCAGTACTTC. It encodes CASNLRGANSYEQYF.

A few counts support this clone. The genes are TRBV12-3 or TRBV12-4 and TRBJ1-1, with TRBD1 matching 8 bases. Germline trimming cut 5 bases from V and 5 bases from J; bases unmatched to any gene: 1. This CDR3 is 12 amino acids long. The CDR3 DNA follows: TGTGCCAGCAGTAACAGGGGGACTGAAGCTTTCTTT. Translated, it gives CASSNRGTEAFF.

As for this clone: The sample carries other DNA sequences with the same CDR3. The genes are TRBV12-3 or TRBV12-4 and TRBJ1-1, with a tentative D call TRBD1 (6 bases). V lost 2 bases and J 5 bases, leaving 9 bases between the germline ends. The CDR3 sequence is 13 residues long. CDR3: CASSLQGSTEAFF. The CDR3 nucleotides are TGTGCCAGCAGTTTACAGGGGAGTACTGAAGCTTTCTTT.

V is TRBV7-2 and J is TRBJ2-7; no firm D call. Trimming cost V 6 bases and J 2 bases, with 11 bases left between them. Germline loops: CDR1 SGHTA, CDR2 FQGNSA. The length of the CDR3 is 13 residues. The CDR3 here is CASSLKGTYEQYF. The CDR3, as DNA: TGTGCCAGCAGTCTAAAGGGAACCTACGAGCAGTACTTC.

The chain uses TRBV6-5 and TRBJ1-2; D not resolved. V lost 8 bases, J lost 2 bases, and 12 bases lay in between. This CDR3 has 13 amino acids. Germline CDR1 and CDR2: MNHEY and SVGAGI. The CDR3 DNA reads TGTGCCAGCTACGAAGGAGGGAACTATGGCTACACCTTC. The encoded protein is CASYEGGNYGYTF.

The J gene is TRBJ2-3, the V gene TRBV4-1; 11 positions match TRBD2. The CDR3 runs to 16 residues. Germline trimming cut 0 bases from V and 14 bases from J; bases unmatched to any gene: 13. Germline assignment: CDR1 MGHRA and CDR2 YSYEKL. CDR3 coding DNA: TGCGCCAGCAGCCAAGAGGGGACTAGCGGCGCCTGGAAGGCGTATTTT. It translates to CASSQEGTSGAWKAYF.

Here the CDR3 DNA reads TGCGCCAGCAGCCCTCGGACTAGCGGGGGCCAAGAGACCCAGTACTTC. This encodes CASSPRTSGGQETQYF. This chain connects TRBV4-1 to TRBJ2-5, with 13 bases matching TRBD2. Germline values: CDR1 MGHRA, CDR2 YSYEKL. CDR3 size: 16 residues. V dropped 4 bases and J dropped 1; count of bases not matched to a gene: 3.

This chain uses TRBV15 with TRBJ2-2, with 7 bases lining up with TRBD1. Germline V lookup: CDR1 LNHNV, CDR2 YYDKDF (reference sequence). This CDR3 region has 14 residues. With V trimmed by 9 bases and J by 6 bases, 10 bases remained unmatched. The CDR3 nucleotides read TGTGCCACAACACAGGGGCTGGTGGCCGGGGAGCTGTTTTTT. Its protein product is CATTQGLVAGELFF.

V and J are TRBV18 and TRBJ2-7; D unresolved. Trimming took off 3 bases at V and 2 bases at J, with 8 bases between the two ends. This CDR3 spans 13 amino acids. Germline V gene lookup returns CDR1 KGHSH and CDR2 LQKENI. The CDR3 nucleotides read TGTGCCAGCTCACCCCGACAAGCCTACGAGCAGTACTTC. Its translation: CASSPRQAYEQYF. Complete variable domain (other parts from reference TRBV18 and TRBJ2-7): NAGVMQNPRHLVRRRGQEARLRCSPMKGHSHVYWYRQLPEEGLKFMVYLQKENIIDESGMPKERFSAEFPKEGPSILRIQQVVRGDSAAYFCASSPRQAYEQYFGPGTRLTVT.

The chain uses TRBV12-3 or TRBV12-4 and TRBJ1-5; the D is unclear. This CDR3 region has 13 residues. Trimming left V 3 bases short and J 3 bases short, with 6 bases between. The CDR3 region is CASSFSDNQPQHF. The CDR3 nucleotides are TGTGCCAGCAGTTTTAGTGACAATCAGCCCCAGCATTTT.

This rearrangement joins TRBV19 to TRBJ1-6; D gene unclear. The V gene lost 5 bases and the J gene lost 6 bases, with 14 bases spanning the gap. Germline V gene sequence: CDR1 LNHDA, CDR2 SQIVND (reference sequence). The CDR3 runs 15 residues. CDR3 sequence reads: CASSDQGVGNSPLHF. The CDR3 DNA reads as TGTGCCAGTAGTGATCAAGGAGTCGGTAATTCACCCCTCCACTTT.

The CDR3 protein is CASSEMASYSNQPQHF. CDR3 in DNA: TGTGCCAGCAGTGAGATGGCCTCCTATAGCAATCAGCCCCAGCATTTT. This rearrangement joins TRBV6-1 to TRBJ1-5; no definite D call. The CDR3 is 16 amino acids. CDR1 is MNHNS, CDR2 SASEGT, per germline. V was trimmed by 3 bases and J by 0 bases, leaving 12 bases between them.

V and J are TRBV5-5 and TRBJ1-5; a possible D gene is TRBD1 (5 bases). Germline V gene lookup returns CDR1 SGHKS and CDR2 YYEKEE (reference sequence). The V end was cut by 2 bases, the J end by 4 bases, with 13 bases between. The CDR3 runs to 15 residues. Written as DNA, the CDR3 is TGTGCCAGCAGCTTTCTTGGACACTTAAATCAGCCCCAGCATTTT. Amino acids: CASSFLGHLNQPQHF.

The chain carries TRBV27 and TRBJ1-2; maybe TRBD1 (6 bases). Between the trimmed V and J ends, which lost 3 bases and 5 bases, there was a span of 19 bases. CDR3 length: 16 amino acids. Germline values: CDR1 MNHEY, CDR2 SMNVEV (reference sequence). Written as DNA, the CDR3 is TGTGCCAGCAGTTTCTCATCCAGGGGATCTCGGTATGGCTACACCTTC. Translation gives CASSFSSRGSRYGYTF.